The T cell receptor (beta chain) under discussion was sequenced for a study of CD8+ T cells in alopecia areata. Findings and limits, study-wide: Greater clonality was observed in lesional scalp samples, especially alopecia totalis/universalis, versus normal scalp.

Extraction and reverse transcription of RNA yielded cDNA as the sequencing template. Assay: immunoSEQ multiplex PCR; the TCRdb copy retains only in-frame clones and omits some. The sample contains 150,000 to 200,000 clones, roughly 50% of which appear only once. Points on this clone: Its antigen is unidentified.

Stated treatment: oral pan-JAK inhibitor, 5-10 mg twice daily. The germline V gene encodes CDR1 MNHEY and CDR2 SVGAGI. This CDR3 contains 15 residues. J was trimmed by 6 bases and V by 8 bases; bases with no gene match: 9. The receptor was derived from a human donor with alopecia areata. V and J are TRBV6-5 and TRBJ1-6; 8 nucleotides align to TRBD1. The starting material was CD4+ T cells sorted from blood, obtained at roughly week 55, from a patient treated with tofacitinib. This CDR3 reads CASSWGDRLNSPLHF. The CDR3 DNA is TGTGCCAGCTCCTGGGGGGACAGGCTTAATTCACCCCTCCACTTT.